These 8 T cell receptor beta chains came from one sample sequenced in a study of blood T cell repertoires in COVID-19. Sequencing used immunoSEQ multiplex PCR; TCRdb keeps in-frame clones, though not all of them. The repertoire has approximately 270,000 clones, roughly four fifths of them found once; the top ten carry around 16%. Sequenced input: peripheral blood. The receptors originated from a person aged 65-85 years with COVID-19, enrolled during active disease.

V usage is TRBV6-5 and J usage is TRBJ1-2; weak D call: TRBD1 (5 bases). The length of the CDR3 is 12 residues. The V gene lost 7 bases and the J gene lost 8 bases, with 14 bases spanning the gap. Per the germline V gene, CDR1 is MNHEY and CDR2 is SVGAGI. CDR3 residues: CASNDRLRGYTF. The CDR3 DNA reads as TGTGCCAGCAACGACAGACTTCGCGGCTACACCTTC.

V usage is TRBV5-1 and J usage is TRBJ2-7; 8 bases agree with TRBD1. Germline V gives CDR1 SGHRS, CDR2 YFSETQ. CDR3 size: 15 residues. With 4 bases clipped from V and 1 base from J, the junction kept 7 bases outside the gene matches. The chain's CDR3 is CASSPGQGTSYEQYF. The CDR3, as DNA: TGCGCCAGCAGCCCTGGACAGGGTACTTCCTACGAGCAGTACTTC.

The V call is TRBV7-9, the J call TRBJ1-6; tentatively, D is TRBD1 (5 bases). Trimming cost V 8 bases and J 6 bases, with 11 bases left between them. Germline V gene data show CDR1 as SEHNR and CDR2 as FQNEAQ (reference sequence). The CDR3 spans 13 residues. The CDR3 spells CASAGMGNSPLHF. The CDR3 region has the DNA TGTGCCAGCGCAGGGATGGGTAATTCACCCCTCCACTTT.

The chain recombines TRBV27 with TRBJ1-2; D call uncertain. The CDR3 is 16 amino acids. V was clipped by 2 bases and J by 0 bases, with 13 bases between them. Germline V gene lookup returns CDR1 MNHEY and CDR2 SMNVEV (reference sequence). The CDR3 DNA reads as TGTGCCAGCAGTTTAACCGCGCTCGGGGCTAACTATGGCTACACCTTC. Translation: CASSLTALGANYGYTF.

A few counts support this clone. The V gene is TRBV21-1, the J gene TRBJ2-1; TRBD2, as called in the table, went unchecked against the DNA. TRBV21-1 is an annotated pseudogene. The CDR3 contains 15 residues. The CDR3 loop reads CASSLRGGEYNEQFF. The CDR3 DNA reads TGTGCCAGCAGCTTACGCGGGGGGGAGTACAATGAGCAGTTCTTC.

This sequence joins TRBV28 and TRBJ1-2; D might be TRBD1 (5 bases). The length of the CDR3 is 14 residues. Germline CDR1 reads MDHEN; CDR2 reads SYDVKM. V was shortened by 8 bases and J by 4 bases, with 17 bases between the two germline ends. This CDR3 reads CASGQGLILYGYTF. For the CDR3, the DNA is TGTGCCAGCGGCCAGGGACTGATCCTCTATGGCTACACCTTC.

This chain connects TRBV4-1 to TRBJ2-7; D is perhaps TRBD2 (5 bases). CDR3 size: 12 residues. V was clipped by 0 bases and J by 5 bases, with 5 bases between them. CDR1 and CDR2 (germline): MGHRA, YSYEKL. CDR3 amino acids: CASSQDGDEQYF. The DNA for the CDR3 is TGCGCCAGCAGCCAAGACGGGGACGAGCAGTACTTC.

This sequence joins TRBV2 and TRBJ1-1; TRBD1 matches 7 bases. CDR1 and CDR2 (germline): SNHLY, FYNNEI. This CDR3 region has 14 residues. V lost 5 bases and J lost 1; bases outside the gene matches: 4. This chain's CDR3 is CASSPNRGNTEAFF. The DNA for the CDR3 is TGTGCCAGCAGTCCTAACAGGGGGAACACTGAAGCTTTCTTT.